This TCR beta chain is drawn from a study of T cell repertoires in cytomegalovirus infection. Study conclusions and caveats: Cumulated frequencies of public TCR beta families served to identify carriers of CMV plus the relevant HLA. Predominance within the ex vivo response was attributable to HLA-C-restricted CMV-specific TCR beta clonotypes.

Deletions cut 3 bases from V and 5 bases from J, with 10 bases between. This CDR3 is 13 amino acids long. This clonotype was observed a handful of times. The antigen is undetermined. TCRdb reprocessed the reads via MiXCR and lists one record per CDR3 protein. The sample yields more than 350,000 distinct CDR3 sequences, approximately 32% seen once. V is TRBV12-3 or TRBV12-4 and J is TRBJ1-1, with TRBD1 as a possible D gene (5 bases). The receptor was isolated from a human donor in good health (CMV status not recorded). Some clones in this sample may be carry-over from other donors' samples. Sequenced sample: PBMCs. This CDR3 reads CASSLDIRTEAFF. The CDR3 region has the DNA TGTGCCAGCAGTTTGGACATCCGAACTGAAGCTTTCTTT.